This T cell receptor beta chain derives from a study of shared clonotypes between healthy human individuals. V was clipped by 4 bases and J by 0 bases; unmatched bases: 0. The CDR3 sequence is 16 residues long. The germline V gene encodes CDR1 MNHEY and CDR2 SVGAGI. This clone was detected only a few times. Measured with immunoSEQ multiplex PCR; TCRdb has only the in-frame clones, and not every one. The sample holds 470,000 or so clones; about 78% are singletons and the top ten take about 12%. This sequence originates from a woman aged 40 to 50 in good health. Some clones in this sample may be carry-over from other donors' samples. The V and J genes are TRBV6-5 and TRBJ2-3; 14 bases are a match to TRBD2. The specimen sequenced was PBMCs. DNA for the CDR3: TGTGCCAGCAGTTGGACTAGCGGGAGGAGCACAGATACGCAGTATTTT. Translating it yields CASSWTSGRSTDTQYF.